Following are 32 T cell receptor beta chains from one sample sequenced in a study of cytomegalovirus exposure and HLA in healthy donors. 60 Vbeta and 13 Jbeta primers were used in PCR. Generated by immunoSEQ multiplex PCR, the TCRdb table keeps only in-frame clones and is missing some. The sample lists roughly 150,000 clones, 80% occurring once. The sample consisted of PBMCs. All receptors derive from a young man in good health and CMV-seronegative.

The chain is built from TRBV5-6 and TRBJ2-5, with TRBD1 as a possible D gene (6 bases). Germline assignment: CDR1 SGHDT and CDR2 YYEEEE. V was cut by 4 bases and J by 5 bases, with 18 bases left in between. CDR3 length: 15 residues. The CDR3: CASSTWWGRGETQYF. The CDR3 DNA follows: TGTGCCAGCAGCACATGGTGGGGAAGGGGGGAGACCCAGTACTTC.

V is TRBV27 and J is TRBJ2-7; 8 bases fit TRBD1. The CDR3 covers 15 residues. V dropped 4 bases and J dropped 2; count of bases not matched to a gene: 7. Germline assignment: CDR1 MNHEY and CDR2 SMNVEV (reference sequence). This chain's CDR3 is CASSSSGTGTYEQYF. The CDR3 DNA reads as TGTGCCAGCAGTTCATCGGGGACAGGCACCTACGAGCAGTACTTC.

The V gene is TRBV10-3, the J gene TRBJ1-5; 10 nucleotides agree with TRBD1. Germline V gives CDR1 ENHRY, CDR2 SYGVKD. The CDR3 runs to 16 residues. V lost 3 bases to trimming and J lost 0 bases; unmatched junction nucleotides: 2. The CDR3 is CAISEGTGVSNQPQHF. The CDR3 DNA reads TGTGCCATCAGTGAAGGGACAGGGGTTAGCAATCAGCCCCAGCATTTT.

This chain joins TRBV30 and TRBJ1-2; the D is unclear. The CDR3 has 13 residues. The V gene lost 1 base and the J gene lost 8 bases, with 14 bases spanning the gap. Germline V gives CDR1 GTSNPN, CDR2 SVGIG (reference sequence). The DNA of the CDR3 is TGTGCCTGGAGTGCGACTCCCACCGGGGGCTACACCTTC. Translating it yields CAWSATPTGGYTF.

This chain links TRBV6-5 with TRBJ2-1, with a possible D match to TRBD2 (6 bases). This CDR3 region has 12 residues. Germline V lookup: CDR1 MNHEY, CDR2 SVGAGI. Between the trimmed V and J ends, which lost 5 bases and 9 bases, there was a span of 11 bases. DNA for the CDR3: TGTGCCAGCAGTCTGACTAGGAGTGAGCAGTTCTTC. It codes for CASSLTRSEQFF.

There are a few counts of this clone. This chain uses TRBV1 with TRBJ2-6; whether TRBD1, the table's D call, matches the DNA was not checked. TRBV1 counts as a pseudogene. CDR3 length equals 17 residues. The CDR3 here is CTSSRLNGTVGANVLTF. The DNA of the CDR3 is TGCACCAGCAGCCGACTTAATGGGACAGTTGGGGCCAACGTCCTGACTTTC.

The chain links TRBV29-1 to TRBJ2-3; 10 bases are shared with TRBD2. V lost 3 bases, J lost 1 base, and 4 bases stayed unmatched. The germline CDR1 and CDR2 sequences are SQVTM and ANQGSEA. CDR3 length: 15 residues. CDR3 nucleotide sequence: TGCAGCGTTGATCGAGGGACTAGCGGCACAGATACGCAGTATTTT. It encodes CSVDRGTSGTDTQYF.

The rearrangement uses TRBV13 and TRBJ2-3; 11 bases fit TRBD2. CDR1 and CDR2 from the germline V gene are PRHDT and FYEKMQ (reference sequence). Trimming at V came to 5 bases and at J to 2 bases, leaving 12 bases not matched to a gene. CDR3 length: 18 amino acids. DNA of the CDR3: TGTGCCAGCAGCACCGTATCTAGCGGGGGGCCCCACACAGATACGCAGTATTTT. This sequence encodes CASSTVSSGGPHTDTQYF.

The rearrangement joins TRBV2 to TRBJ2-3; 11 nucleotides line up with TRBD2. The junction had 4 bases not matched to a gene; V was cut back by 7 bases and J by 4 bases. CDR1 SNHLY and CDR2 FYNNEI come from the germline V gene. The CDR3 loop spans 14 amino acids. This CDR3 reads CASNGLAGSDTQYF. CDR3 DNA sequence: TGTGCCAGCAATGGACTAGCGGGCTCAGATACGCAGTATTTT.

This clone appeared once. This chain links TRBV23-1 with TRBJ2-2; the D is unclear. TRBV23-1 is an ORF, and what it does is uncertain. The CDR3 is made up of 14 amino acids. Trimming removed 7 bases at V and 1 base at J, with 10 bases between. CDR3 DNA: TGCGCCAGCACGGCGACACAGAACACCGGGGAGCTGTTTTTT. Protein sequence: CASTATQNTGELFF.

This chain joins TRBV5-1 and TRBJ2-7; 9 positions match TRBD1. Trimming took 7 bases from V and 3 from J; bases not matched to a gene: 11. Germline-derived CDR1 and CDR2 are SGHRS and YFSETQ. This CDR3 is 15 amino acids long. CDR3 in DNA: TGCGCCAGCCATCTATCGGGACAGGGAAACTACGAGCAGTACTTC. Translation gives CASHLSGQGNYEQYF.

The chain couples TRBV9 to TRBJ2-5, with 9 bases that match TRBD2. J was trimmed by 7 bases and V by 0 bases; bases with no gene match: 10. From germline, CDR1 is SGDLS and CDR2 YYNGEE. The CDR3 totals 16 residues. The CDR3 is CASSVGGGGALVTQYF. CDR3 nucleotides: TGTGCCAGCAGCGTAGGTGGCGGGGGGGCGCTAGTGACCCAGTACTTC.

The chain couples TRBV7-9 to TRBJ2-5; the match to TRBD1 covers 7 bases. The CDR3 sequence is 14 residues long. Germline values: CDR1 SEHNR, CDR2 FQNEAQ (reference sequence). The J segment lost 2 bases and the V segment lost 5 bases, leaving 5 bases of the junction unmatched. The CDR3 sequence is CASSAPGGQETQYF. CDR3 DNA: TGTGCCAGCAGCGCACCAGGGGGTCAAGAGACCCAGTACTTC.

The V call is TRBV30, the J call TRBJ1-5, with 9 bases fitting TRBD1. The CDR3 extends over 14 amino acids. Germline CDR1 GTSNPN, CDR2 SVGIG (reference sequence). Trimming at V came to 2 bases and at J to 3 bases, leaving 2 bases not matched to a gene. The DNA for the CDR3 is TGTGCCTGGAGTACAGGGGGCTACAATCAGCCCCAGCATTTT. This gives the protein CAWSTGGYNQPQHF.

This rearrangement joins TRBV2 to TRBJ1-1; 7 positions agree with TRBD1. Germline CDR1 is SNHLY and CDR2 is FYNNEI. This CDR3 comprises 14 residues. J gave up 5 bases and V 6 bases, and 9 bases lay outside the gene matches. CDR3 residues: CASRGTEKGTEAFF. The DNA of the CDR3 is TGTGCCAGCAGAGGGACAGAGAAAGGAACTGAAGCTTTCTTT.

The V and J genes are TRBV11-1 and TRBJ2-1; possibly TRBD2 for D (5 bases). V was pared by 3 bases and J by 5 bases, with 11 bases between. The germline V gene encodes CDR1 SGHAT and CDR2 FQDESV (reference sequence). There are 14 residues in the CDR3. The CDR3 region has the DNA TGTGCCAGCAGCTTGGGTGGGAGTAACAATGAGCAGTTCTTC. As protein: CASSLGGSNNEQFF. Full variable domain (outside the CDR3, taken from reference TRBV11-1 and TRBJ2-1): EAEVAQSPRYKITEKSQAVAFWCDPISGHATLYWYRQILGQGPELLVQFQDESVVDDSQLPKDRFSAERLKGVDSTLKIQPAELGDSAMYLCASSLGGSNNEQFFGPGTRLTVL.

The genes are TRBV4-1 and TRBJ1-2, with 7 nucleotides matching TRBD1. This CDR3 is built from 14 residues. CDR1 is MGHRA and CDR2 is YSYEKL in the germline V gene. The junction had 6 bases not matched to a gene; V was cut back by 0 bases and J by 8 bases. CDR3: CASSQEAQGSGYTF. The CDR3, as DNA: TGCGCCAGCAGCCAAGAGGCACAGGGGTCGGGCTACACCTTC.

This CDR3 reads CASKGQGNTEAFF. The DNA of the CDR3 is TGCGCCAGCAAAGGACAGGGGAACACTGAAGCTTTCTTT. V gene TRBV10-2 combines with J gene TRBJ1-1; 8 bases fit TRBD1. V lost 7 bases, J lost 1 base, and 2 bases stayed unmatched. Germline V lookup: CDR1 WSHSY, CDR2 SAAADI. The CDR3 length is 13 residues.

About this clone itself: The junction shows a germline mismatch at one end, possibly a read error. V usage is TRBV6-5 and J usage is TRBJ2-7, with 12 bases that match TRBD2. This CDR3 region has 15 residues. Germline CDR1 reads MNHEY; CDR2 reads SVGAGI. The CDR3 loop reads CASSYSGLAGGLLDF. DNA of the CDR3: TGTGCCAGCAGTTACTCGGGACTAGCGGGCGGCCTACTGGACTTC.

This chain uses TRBV10-1 with TRBJ1-1, with 10 bases identical to TRBD1. The CDR3 covers 13 residues. Germline CDR1 and CDR2: WNHNN and SYGVQD (reference sequence). Trimming at V came to 2 bases and at J to 11 bases, leaving 5 bases not matched to a gene. In DNA form, the CDR3 reads TGCGCCAGCAGTGAGGGGGGACAGGGGAACGCTTTCTTT. Its protein is CASSEGGQGNAFF.

The J gene is TRBJ1-6, the V gene TRBV13, with TRBD1 identical over 7 bases. Germline V lookup: CDR1 PRHDT, CDR2 FYEKMQ (reference sequence). This CDR3 comprises 15 residues. The trim removed 3 bases at V and 7 bases at J, leaving 6 bases unmatched. CDR3 in amino acids: CASSLTGTANSPLHF. The CDR3 coding sequence is TGTGCCAGCAGCTTGACGGGGACAGCCAATTCACCCCTCCACTTT.

The rearrangement joins TRBV19 to TRBJ2-3; weak D call: TRBD2 (6 bases). The germline CDR1 and CDR2 sequences are LNHDA and SQIVND (reference sequence). The CDR3 is made up of 15 amino acids. V lost 5 bases to trimming and J lost 1 base, with 13 bases between them. The chain's CDR3 is CASSLGGKGTDTQYF. CDR3 DNA sequence: TGTGCCAGTAGTTTAGGCGGGAAGGGCACAGATACGCAGTATTTT.

This chain joins TRBV6-6 and TRBJ1-3; D gene uncertain. Trimming stripped 2 bases from V and 0 bases from J, with 11 bases between. Germline V gene lookup returns CDR1 MNHNY and CDR2 SVGAGI (reference sequence). The CDR3 has 16 residues. The CDR3 DNA reads TGTGCCAGCAGTTACCTGTCTCCGAGCTCTGGAAACACCATATATTTT. This translates into CASSYLSPSSGNTIYF.

The chain has TRBV30 and TRBJ2-7; 8 bases fit TRBD1. V trimming: 2 bases; J trimming: 1 base; junction bases outside the gene matches: 10. Germline CDR1 reads GTSNPN; CDR2 reads SVGIG (reference sequence). The CDR3 is 16 residues long. This chain's CDR3 is CAWSPGRTGWSYEQYF. As DNA, the CDR3 is TGTGCCTGGAGTCCGGGGAGGACAGGGTGGTCCTACGAGCAGTACTTC.

This sequence joins TRBV7-2 and TRBJ2-7; 8 positions match TRBD1. This CDR3 contains 14 residues. CDR1 is SGHTA and CDR2 is FQGNSA in the germline V gene. Unmatched junction bases numbered 4, after V lost 5 bases and J lost 1 base. Here the CDR3 reads CASSPGQASYEQYF. In DNA, the CDR3 is TGTGCCAGCAGCCCGGGACAGGCGTCCTACGAGCAGTACTTC.

The chain is built from TRBV11-3 and TRBJ2-2, with 7 bases fitting TRBD2. The CDR3 runs 15 residues. Germline V gene data show CDR1 as SGHNT and CDR2 as YENEEA. Unmatched junction bases numbered 6, after V lost 5 bases and J lost 3 bases. The CDR3 loop reads CASSPGGFDTGELFF. The CDR3 region has the DNA TGTGCCAGCAGCCCGGGAGGTTTTGACACCGGGGAGCTGTTTTTT.

The chain uses TRBV5-4 and TRBJ2-5; TRBD1 is a possible D gene (6 bases). Trimming removed 4 bases at V and 0 bases at J, with 16 bases between. In germline, CDR1 is SGHNT, CDR2 YYREEE (reference sequence). This CDR3 has 16 amino acids. CDR3 DNA: TGTGCCAGCAGCCAAGCAGGGACAAGGAACCAAGAGACCCAGTACTTC. This translates into CASSQAGTRNQETQYF. Variable domain in full (rest from reference TRBV5-4 and TRBJ2-5): ETGVTQSPTHLIKTRGQQVTLRCSSQSGHNTVSWYQQALGQGPQFIFQYYREEENGRGNFPPRFSGLQFPNYSSELNVNALELDDSALYLCASSQAGTRNQETQYFGPGTRLLVL.

The V and J genes are TRBV5-1 and TRBJ2-5, with 7 bases matching TRBD2. This CDR3 region has 17 residues. After removal of 4 bases from V and 1 base from J, the junction contained 13 bases not matched to a gene. In germline, CDR1 is SGHRS, CDR2 YFSETQ. The CDR3 loop is CASSLSPTSSFQETQYF. CDR3 DNA: TGCGCCAGCAGCCTGTCCCCGACTAGCAGCTTCCAAGAGACCCAGTACTTC.

The chain combines TRBV30 with TRBJ1-1; 10 positions match TRBD1. CDR1 is GTSNPN, CDR2 SVGIG, per germline (reference sequence). V was clipped by 3 bases and J by 4 bases; unmatched bases: 8. The CDR3 sequence is 15 residues long. The CDR3 sequence is CAWRDRGGIGTEAFF. CDR3 in DNA: TGTGCCTGGAGGGACAGGGGGGGCATAGGCACTGAAGCTTTCTTT.

The chain couples TRBV6-1 to TRBJ1-1, with 7 positions matching TRBD1. The CDR3 has 13 amino acids. Germline-derived CDR1 and CDR2 are MNHNS and SASEGT. The J segment lost 4 bases and the V segment lost 5 bases, leaving 4 bases of the junction unmatched. The CDR3 coding sequence is TGTGCCAGCAGTAGGGGGCAAGGCACTGAAGCTTTCTTT. This translates into CASSRGQGTEAFF.

The chain recombines TRBV7-3 with TRBJ1-2, with D possibly TRBD1 on 6 matching bases. The V gene lost 6 bases and the J gene lost 5 bases, with 13 bases spanning the gap. Germline V lookup: CDR1 SGHTA, CDR2 FQGTGA. The CDR3 length is 13 residues. The CDR3 protein is CASSLGAEYGYTF. CDR3 nucleotides: TGTGCCAGCAGTTTGGGGGCAGAGTATGGCTACACCTTC.

The chain combines TRBV6-5 with TRBJ2-5; 8 bases are shared with TRBD2. This CDR3 spans 15 amino acids. CDR1 and CDR2 from the germline V gene are MNHEY and SVGAGI. J lost 5 bases, V lost 1 base, and 6 bases had no gene match. CDR3 sequence (DNA): TGTGCCAGCAGTTACTTCCGGGGGGGGCGGGAGACCCAGTACTTC. Its protein is CASSYFRGGRETQYF.